These 16 T cell receptor beta chains came from one sample sequenced in a study of Ad26.COV2.S vaccination and SARS-CoV-2 variants. Treatment in this sample: roughly 18 received Ad26.COV2.S at low or high dose, single or two shots; roughly five received placebo; per-sample allocation not given. The study sampled participants on day 63 after the first vaccine or placebo injection. Repertoires were generated with immunoSEQ multiplex PCR, while TCRdb's copy carries only in-frame clones and drops some. Of 300,000 to 400,000 clones listed, 85% to 90% are singletons. The sample in question was peripheral blood, obtained in a trial of Ad26.COV2.S vaccine versus placebo. Receptor source: a person between 18 and 59 years old who received the Ad26.COV2.S COVID-19 vaccine or a placebo.

Remarks on this clone: This sample also contains other DNA sequences that code for the same CDR3. This chain connects TRBV19 to TRBJ2-1; possible D gene TRBD1, 6 bases. The germline V and J ends were trimmed by 4 bases and 2 bases, with 12 bases remaining between them. The CDR3 is 15 residues long. Per germline, CDR1 LNHDA and CDR2 SQIVND (reference sequence). Here the CDR3 reads CASSRRQETYNEQFF. The CDR3 DNA is TGTGCCAGTAGTAGAAGACAGGAGACCTACAATGAGCAGTTCTTC.

This clone appeared a single time. The rearrangement links TRBV2 to TRBJ1-1; D is possibly TRBD1 (5 bases). The CDR3 contains 12 residues. Germline lookup yields CDR1 SNHLY and CDR2 FYNNEI. Trimming took 4 bases from V and 4 from J, leaving 7 bases between them. The CDR3 DNA sequence: TGTGCCAGCAGTGGGGACGGCACTGAAGCTTTCTTT. Protein sequence: CASSGDGTEAFF. Full variable domain (remainder filled in from reference TRBV2 and TRBJ1-1): EPEVTQTPSHQVTQMGQEVILRCVPISNHLYFYWYRQILGQKVEFLVSFYNNEISEKSEIFDDQFSVERPDGSNFTLKIRSTKLEDSAMYFCASSGDGTEAFFGQGTRLTVV.

J is TRBJ2-1 and V is TRBV5-4; TRBD2 matches at 8 bases. The junction had 14 bases not matched to a gene; V was cut back by 7 bases and J by 8 bases. This CDR3 has 15 residues. Germline assignment: CDR1 SGHNT and CDR2 YYREEE (reference sequence). The CDR3 protein is CASREGGGPSDEQFF. The DNA for the CDR3 is TGTGCCAGCCGGGAGGGGGGAGGCCCCTCGGATGAGCAGTTCTTC.

To note about this clone: An end of the junction does not agree with germline; a read error may underlie this. This sequence joins TRBV20-1 and TRBJ2-3; D is uncertain. Per germline, CDR1 DFQATT and CDR2 SNEGSKA (reference sequence). The CDR3 consists of 10 residues. The CDR3 region has the DNA TGCAGTGCCAGAGAAGATACGCAGTATTTT. It translates to CSAREDTQYF.

This clone has just one count. The chain uses TRBV7-8 and TRBJ1-5; D remains ambiguous. V lost 1 base, J lost 6 bases, and 10 bases lay in between. This CDR3 has 14 amino acids. Germline CDR1 SGHVS, CDR2 FQNEAQ. The CDR3 region has the DNA TGTGCCAGCAGCTTAGGCATGGACGGTCAGCCCCAGCATTTT. It yields the protein CASSLGMDGQPQHF.

This chain uses TRBV9 with TRBJ2-7, with D hard to call. The germline gives CDR1 SGDLS, CDR2 YYNGEE. Trimming left V 0 bases short and J 3 bases short, with 10 bases between. The CDR3 runs to 14 residues. This chain's CDR3 is CASSVDVLGYEQYF. CDR3 nucleotide sequence: TGTGCCAGCAGCGTAGACGTCCTGGGCTACGAGCAGTACTTC. Full variable domain (rest looked up from reference TRBV9 and TRBJ2-7): DSGVTQTPKHLITATGQRVTLRCSPRSGDLSVYWYQQSLDQGLQFLIQYYNGEERAKGNILERFSAQQFPDLHSELNLSSLELGDSALYFCASSVDVLGYEQYFGPGTRLTVT.

The gene calls are TRBV6-6 and TRBJ1-5, with D uncertain. Per germline, CDR1 MNHNY and CDR2 SVGAGI (reference sequence). The CDR3 loop spans 10 amino acids. V shed 4 bases and J shed 6 bases, with 1 base lying between them. The CDR3 DNA is TGTGCCAGCAGTTTTCAGCCCCAGCATTTT. Protein: CASSFQPQHF.

V usage is TRBV10-2 and J usage is TRBJ1-3; 8 nucleotides match TRBD1. The CDR3 has 14 residues. The ends lost 6 bases at V and 4 bases at J; junction bases unmatched: 5. Germline V gene data show CDR1 as WSHSY and CDR2 as SAAADI. CDR3 residues: CASRERDRGNTIYF. The DNA of the CDR3 is TGCGCCAGCAGAGAAAGGGACAGGGGAAACACCATATATTTT.

The chain is built from TRBV7-3 and TRBJ2-1; 10 bases fit TRBD2. With 4 bases clipped from V and 8 bases from J, the junction kept 11 bases outside the gene matches. Germline CDR1 and CDR2: SGHTA and FQGTGA. The CDR3 extends over 16 amino acids. CDR3 bases: TGTGCCAGCAGCTCATGGGCCGGGACTAGCGTTGATGAGCAGTTCTTC. Translation gives CASSSWAGTSVDEQFF.

The rearrangement links TRBV4-1 to TRBJ1-2; possibly TRBD1 for D (5 bases). There are 16 residues in the CDR3. V was clipped by 4 bases and J by 0 bases, with 15 bases between them. CDR1 is MGHRA and CDR2 is YSYEKL in the germline V gene. The chain's CDR3 is CASSRNLGDTNYGYTF. The DNA of the CDR3 is TGCGCCAGCAGCCGCAACCTGGGGGATACTAACTATGGCTACACCTTC.

V gene TRBV11-3 combines with J gene TRBJ2-5, with D perhaps given as TRBD1 or TRBD2 (5 bases each). The CDR3 sequence is 13 residues long. Germline loops: CDR1 SGHNT, CDR2 YENEEA. The V and J ends lost 3 bases and 4 bases respectively, with 9 bases between them. CDR3: CASSLGRAETQYF. The CDR3 bases are TGTGCCAGCAGCTTGGGGCGGGCAGAGACCCAGTACTTC.

A few counts support this clone. The chain links TRBV30 to TRBJ2-1; TRBD2 aligns across 9 bases. CDR3 length: 15 amino acids. V dropped 0 bases and J dropped 9; count of bases not matched to a gene: 9. Germline V CDR1 and CDR2: GTSNPN, SVGIG (reference sequence). The CDR3 bases are TGTGCCTGGAGTGTACATAGCGGGAGATCCGGTGAGCAGTTCTTC. It specifies CAWSVHSGRSGEQFF.

The chain carries TRBV6-2 or TRBV6-3 and TRBJ2-7, with TRBD1 identical over 11 bases. With V trimmed by 5 bases and J by 2 bases, 5 bases remained unmatched. CDR1 is MNHEY, CDR2 SVGEGT, per germline. The CDR3 has 15 residues. CDR3 bases: TGTGCCAGCAGTCTACCGGGACAGGGGGCCTACGAGCAGTACTTC. This translates into CASSLPGQGAYEQYF.

V is TRBV3-1 (or the pseudogene TRBV3-2) and J is TRBJ1-2; D is unclear. The CDR3 runs 12 residues. V dropped 1 base and J dropped 7 bases, with 7 bases sitting between them. The germline CDR1 and CDR2 sequences are LGHDT and YNNKEL (reference sequence). CDR3 region: CASSQVTSGYTF. The DNA for the CDR3 is TGTGCCAGCAGCCAAGTTACATCTGGCTACACCTTC.

As DNA, the CDR3 is TGTGCCAGCAGCTCCCTCCCCTCGCGGACTCTTTCTTTCCATGAGCAGTTCTTC. This gives the protein CASSSLPSRTLSFHEQFF. The chain has TRBV7-3 and TRBJ2-1; TRBD2 is a possible D gene (5 bases). V lost 4 bases to trimming and J lost 8 bases, with 27 bases between them. Per the germline V gene, CDR1 is SGHTA and CDR2 is FQGTGA. The CDR3 is 18 residues long.

CDR3 nucleotides: TGTGCCAGCAGTCAAGAGGGGGCTAGCGGGGGGTTTAAGCAGTACGTC. Its translation is CASSQEGASGGFKQYV. This sequence joins TRBV6-1 and TRBJ2-7, with 11 bases lining up with TRBD2. CDR3 size: 16 residues. The ends lost 5 bases at V and 8 bases at J; junction bases unmatched: 14. The V gene's germline CDR1 is MNHNS and CDR2 SASEGT.